This TCR beta chain derives from a study of blood T cell repertoires in COVID-19. Germline CDR1 is LGHDT and CDR2 is YNNKEL (reference sequence). Trimming removed 1 base from V and 8 bases from J, with 11 bases in between. This CDR3 has 13 residues. The table came from immunoSEQ multiplex PCR; TCRdb's copy has only in-frame clones and leaves some out. The data show about 170,000 clones, about 90% seen once. The TCR originated in a young man with COVID-19, enrolled during active disease. The material sequenced was peripheral blood. The rearrangement joins TRBV3-1 (or the pseudogene TRBV3-2) to TRBJ1-2; D possibly corresponds to TRBD1 (6 bases). The CDR3 region is CASSQAGAVGYTF. For the CDR3, the DNA is TGTGCCAGCAGCCAAGCAGGGGCTGTCGGCTACACCTTC.